One and the same sample provided the 27 T cell receptor beta chains below, sequenced in a study of blood T cell repertoires in COVID-19. The table came from immunoSEQ multiplex PCR; TCRdb's copy has only in-frame clones and leaves some out. The sample consists of some 60,000 clones, more than 70% of them appearing once. The sample was peripheral blood. The receptors stem from a man in his sixties with acute or convalescent COVID-19.

The chain joins TRBV19 to TRBJ2-7; 8 nucleotides match TRBD1. V lost 5 bases, J lost 5 bases, and 11 bases stayed unmatched. This CDR3 comprises 15 residues. Per germline, CDR1 LNHDA and CDR2 SQIVND (reference sequence). CDR3 sequence (DNA): TGTGCCAGTAGTGACCGACAGGGGCACGTCCACGAGCAGTACTTC. It yields the protein CASSDRQGHVHEQYF.

This clone was observed a handful of times. The chain has TRBV6-5 and TRBJ1-2, with 9 positions matching TRBD1. CDR3 length: 14 amino acids. After removal of 6 bases from V and 3 bases from J, the junction contained 5 bases not matched to a gene. Germline assignment: CDR1 MNHEY and CDR2 SVGAGI. The CDR3 reads CASRPDRGYYGYTF. CDR3 DNA: TGTGCCAGCAGACCCGACAGGGGGTACTATGGCTACACCTTC.

The genes are TRBV2 and TRBJ2-3; a possible D gene is TRBD1 (6 bases). The CDR3 sequence is 13 residues long. Trimming pared 8 bases from V and 6 bases from J, leaving 15 bases between. Germline-derived CDR1 and CDR2 are SNHLY and FYNNEI. The CDR3 spells CASAGQRVDTQYF. DNA for the CDR3: TGTGCCAGCGCCGGACAGAGGGTGGATACGCAGTATTTT.

This chain uses TRBV18 with TRBJ2-3, with 12 bases fitting TRBD2. The CDR3 contains 16 residues. CDR1 and CDR2 (germline): KGHSH, LQKENI. V shed 0 bases and J 4 bases; nucleotides not matched to a gene: 2. CDR3 residues: CASSPPSSGGADTQYF. The CDR3, as DNA: TGTGCCAGCTCACCACCGTCTAGCGGGGGGGCAGATACGCAGTATTTT.

The gene calls are TRBV5-1 and TRBJ2-1; D might be TRBD2 (5 bases). Germline V gene lookup returns CDR1 SGHRS and CDR2 YFSETQ. CDR3 length: 14 amino acids. V lost 4 bases and J 4 bases, leaving 12 bases between the germline ends. The CDR3 protein is CASSLTGGYNEQFF. The CDR3 DNA is TGCGCCAGCAGCCTAACCGGCGGGTACAATGAGCAGTTCTTC.

This clone showed up just once. J is TRBJ1-3 and V is TRBV10-3; 8 bases match TRBD1. Germline V lookup: CDR1 ENHRY, CDR2 SYGVKD. The CDR3 length is 16 residues. V shed 5 bases and J 1 base; nucleotides not matched to a gene: 7. The CDR3 coding sequence is TGTGCCATCAGTAAGAGACAGGGGAGGTCTGGAAACACCATATATTTT. It translates to CAISKRQGRSGNTIYF.

This clone was picked up one time. As DNA, the CDR3 is TGCGCCAGCAGCTCACTGACAGGGGTGGGTTCACCCCTCCACTTT. This gives the protein CASSSLTGVGSPLHF. The rearrangement uses TRBV5-1 and TRBJ1-6; 8 nucleotides match TRBD1. The V gene's germline CDR1 is SGHRS and CDR2 YFSETQ. Trimming removed 3 bases from V and 9 bases from J; junction bases left unmatched: 8. The CDR3 sequence is 15 residues long.

This sequence joins TRBV14 and TRBJ2-5, with 8 positions matching TRBD2. The germline V gene has CDR1 SGHDN and CDR2 FVKESK. Losses at the gene ends were 6 bases for V and 5 bases for J; bases not matched to a gene: 8. The CDR3 totals 14 residues. In DNA, the CDR3 is TGTGCCAGCAGACCCTCCTTAGCGGGGGAGACCCAGTACTTC. Encoded protein: CASRPSLAGETQYF. Full variable domain (missing parts from reference TRBV14 and TRBJ2-5): EAGVTQFPSHSVIEKGQTVTLRCDPISGHDNLYWYRRVMGKEIKFLLHFVKESKQDESGMPNNRFLAERTGGTYSTLKVQPAELEDSGVYFCASRPSLAGETQYFGPGTRLLVL.

This chain joins TRBV13 and TRBJ1-2; maybe TRBD1 (5 bases). With 5 bases removed from V and 8 bases from J, the gap between germline ends came to 24 bases. Germline assignment: CDR1 PRHDT and CDR2 FYEKMQ (reference sequence). The CDR3 loop spans 16 amino acids. This CDR3 is CASSPGSGRAAGGYTF. Here the CDR3 DNA reads TGTGCCAGCAGCCCAGGCTCGGGGAGGGCTGCAGGGGGCTACACCTTC.

The chain recombines TRBV28 with TRBJ2-7; TRBD2 aligns across 7 bases. The junction had 5 bases not matched to a gene; V was cut back by 2 bases and J by 4 bases. Germline CDR1 reads MDHEN; CDR2 reads SYDVKM. The CDR3 totals 14 residues. CDR3 in amino acids: CASSLEVGGYEQYF. The DNA of the CDR3 is TGTGCCAGCAGTTTAGAGGTGGGGGGGTACGAGCAGTACTTC.

This chain connects TRBV5-1 to TRBJ2-7, with 12 bases lining up with TRBD2. This CDR3 contains 18 residues. Germline lookup yields CDR1 SGHRS and CDR2 YFSETQ. After removal of 3 bases from V and 0 bases from J, the junction contained 10 bases not matched to a gene. DNA for the CDR3: TGCGCCAGCAGCTGGGAACTAGCGGGGGGCACGCACTCCTACGAGCAGTACTTC. It specifies CASSWELAGGTHSYEQYF.

The chain combines TRBV4-2 with TRBJ1-2; a possible D gene is TRBD1 (5 bases). CDR1 is LGHNA and CDR2 is YNFKEQ in the germline V gene. This CDR3 has 14 residues. Trimming pared 1 base from V and 4 bases from J, leaving 10 bases between. CDR3 region: CASSQGPDTYGYTF. CDR3 bases: TGTGCCAGCAGCCAAGGGCCGGACACCTATGGCTACACCTTC.

This chain uses TRBV7-8 with TRBJ1-5, with 7 bases lining up with TRBD1. The V gene's germline CDR1 is SGHVS and CDR2 FQNEAQ. This CDR3 has 15 residues. After removal of 6 bases from V and 0 bases from J, the junction contained 5 bases not matched to a gene. This CDR3 reads CASSQDRISNQPQHF. The CDR3 DNA reads TGTGCCAGCAGTCAGGACAGGATTAGCAATCAGCCCCAGCATTTT.

This clone was recorded a few times. The V gene is TRBV7-3, the J gene TRBJ1-5, with D perhaps TRBD1 (5 bases). Germline lookup yields CDR1 SGHTA and CDR2 FQGTGA. The CDR3 extends over 13 amino acids. The V and J ends lost 2 bases and 6 bases respectively, with 8 bases between them. The CDR3 DNA follows: TGTGCCAGCAGCTTACAGGGAGGTCAGCCCCAGCATTTT. It yields the protein CASSLQGGQPQHF.

The chain employs TRBV5-1 and TRBJ2-3, with D possibly matching TRBD1 (6 bases). Trimming took 0 bases from V and 4 from J, leaving 9 bases between them. Germline CDR1 SGHRS, CDR2 YFSETQ. The CDR3 is made up of 14 amino acids. The CDR3 protein is CASSLGGQADTQYF. CDR3 in DNA: TGCGCCAGCAGCTTGGGGGGGCAAGCAGATACGCAGTATTTT.

The chain combines TRBV14 with TRBJ2-1; D possibly corresponds to TRBD2 (6 bases). The germline CDR1 and CDR2 sequences are SGHDN and FVKESK. Between the trimmed V and J ends, which lost 0 bases and 9 bases, there was a span of 12 bases. The length of the CDR3 is 14 residues. The CDR3 region is CASSQDFGGGEQFF. The CDR3 DNA follows: TGTGCCAGCAGCCAAGATTTCGGGGGTGGTGAGCAGTTCTTC.

V usage is TRBV30 and J usage is TRBJ1-5, with D tentatively TRBD1 (6 bases). From germline, CDR1 is GTSNPN and CDR2 SVGIG (reference sequence). Between the trimmed V and J ends, which lost 0 bases and 4 bases, there was a span of 13 bases. The CDR3 consists of 15 residues. CDR3 residues: CAWSVSTGSNQPQHF. CDR3 nucleotides: TGTGCCTGGAGTGTTTCGACAGGATCGAATCAGCCCCAGCATTTT.

This chain joins TRBV24-1 and TRBJ1-5; D might be TRBD1 (6 bases). Germline CDR1 reads KGHDR; CDR2 reads SFDVKD. V shed 1 base and J shed 10 bases, with 25 bases lying between them. The CDR3 has 18 residues. Here the CDR3 DNA reads TGTGCCACCAGTGATTTATTAGTCTGGGACACCTTGGTTAAACCCCAGCATTTT. It codes for CATSDLLVWDTLVKPQHF.

The V and J genes are TRBV18 and TRBJ2-7; 7 bases line up with TRBD1. CDR1 and CDR2 (germline): KGHSH, LQKENI. V was pared by 3 bases and J by 4 bases, with 9 bases of the junction left unmatched. CDR3 length equals 15 residues. The CDR3 protein is CASSPSTGAPYEQYF. Here the CDR3 DNA reads TGTGCCAGCTCACCCTCAACAGGGGCCCCTTACGAGCAGTACTTC.

The J gene is TRBJ2-3, the V gene TRBV27, with D possibly TRBD1 on 5 matching bases. Trimming removed 5 bases at V and 4 bases at J, with 13 bases between. This CDR3 is 14 amino acids long. Per germline, CDR1 MNHEY and CDR2 SMNVEV (reference sequence). The CDR3 DNA sequence: TGTGCCAGCAGTCCGCGAATGGGGCCAGATACGCAGTATTTT. The encoded protein is CASSPRMGPDTQYF.

This clone was observed once. The chain couples TRBV19 to TRBJ2-5, with D possibly TRBD2 on 7 matching bases. There are 12 residues in the CDR3. Germline loops: CDR1 LNHDA, CDR2 SQIVND (reference sequence). Trimming took off 8 bases at V and 5 bases at J, with 12 bases between the two ends. The CDR3 loop reads CASSRGGETQYF. The CDR3 nucleotides are TGTGCCAGTTCTAGGGGGGGGGAGACCCAGTACTTC.

This chain uses TRBV7-3 with TRBJ2-7, with TRBD1 matching 9 bases. The germline gives CDR1 SGHTA, CDR2 FQGTGA. The CDR3 length is 13 residues. V shed 5 bases, J shed 4 bases, and the junction held 3 bases outside the gene matches. The CDR3 nucleotides read TGTGCCAGCAGCCGCGGACAGGGGTACGAGCAGTACTTC. This sequence encodes CASSRGQGYEQYF.

The chain couples TRBV27 to TRBJ1-4; tentative D call: TRBD1 (5 bases). V lost 6 bases and J lost 7, with 15 bases in between. CDR3 size: 14 residues. The germline V gene has CDR1 MNHEY and CDR2 SMNVEV (reference sequence). CDR3 region: CASSAGTRFEKLFF. Written as DNA, the CDR3 is TGTGCCAGCAGCGCCGGGACTAGGTTTGAAAAACTGTTTTTT.

V and J are TRBV28 and TRBJ1-1; D unclear. V lost 7 bases to trimming and J lost 0 bases, with 12 bases between them. The germline gives CDR1 MDHEN, CDR2 SYDVKM. This CDR3 is 14 amino acids long. CDR3 sequence (DNA): TGTGCCAGCAAACGCGGGGATATGAACACTGAAGCTTTCTTT. Encoded protein: CASKRGDMNTEAFF. The full variable domain, completed using reference TRBV28 and TRBJ1-1, is DVKVTQSSRYLVKRTGEKVFLECVQDMDHENMFWYRQDPGLGLRLIYFSYDVKMKEKGDIPEGYSVSREKKERFSLILESASTNQTSMYLCASKRGDMNTEAFFGQGTRLTVV.

This chain uses TRBV11-3 with TRBJ1-1, with a possible D match to TRBD1 (5 bases). The CDR3 contains 15 residues. Trimming removed 1 base at V and 7 bases at J, with 16 bases between. CDR1 and CDR2 (germline): SGHNT, YENEEA. The CDR3 is CASSLGGGKGDEAFF. The CDR3, as DNA: TGTGCCAGCAGCTTAGGCGGTGGAAAAGGGGATGAAGCTTTCTTT.

V usage is TRBV7-3 and J usage is TRBJ2-1; 8 nucleotides align to TRBD1. The CDR3 consists of 18 residues. V lost 1 base and J lost 0; bases outside the gene matches: 8. The germline V gene encodes CDR1 SGHTA and CDR2 FQGTGA. CDR3 amino acids: CASSLKAYRGNSYNEQFF. For the CDR3, the DNA is TGTGCCAGCAGCTTAAAGGCGTACAGGGGGAACTCCTACAATGAGCAGTTCTTC.

This sequence joins TRBV10-3 and TRBJ2-5; 7 bases align to TRBD1. The CDR3 sequence is 13 residues long. CDR1 is ENHRY, CDR2 SYGVKD, per germline. The trim removed 6 bases at V and 5 bases at J, leaving 6 bases unmatched. The CDR3 protein is CAISEGTEETQYF. The DNA for the CDR3 is TGTGCCATCAGCGAGGGGACAGAGGAGACCCAGTACTTC.